The present TCR beta chain was sequenced within a study of cytotoxic CD8 clonotypes in ibrutinib-treated CLL. Across the whole study: Productive templates averaged about 260,000 per sample, and productive rearrangements 85,000 to 95,000.

The CDR3 covers 11 residues. V dropped 6 bases and J dropped 10 bases, with 9 bases sitting between them. Germline V gene lookup returns CDR1 LNHDA and CDR2 SQIVND (reference sequence). Method: immunoSEQ multiplex PCR; TCRdb's copy keeps in-frame clones and lacks some. The sample contains roughly 70,000 clones, 90% of which appear only once. Sample: PBMCs, taken after 12 months of ibrutinib treatment. This TCR was sampled from a human donor with chronic lymphocytic leukemia. V usage is TRBV19 and J usage is TRBJ1-4; no definite D call. The CDR3 reads CASRWRGKLFF. CDR3 bases: TGTGCCAGTAGATGGAGAGGAAAACTGTTTTTT.